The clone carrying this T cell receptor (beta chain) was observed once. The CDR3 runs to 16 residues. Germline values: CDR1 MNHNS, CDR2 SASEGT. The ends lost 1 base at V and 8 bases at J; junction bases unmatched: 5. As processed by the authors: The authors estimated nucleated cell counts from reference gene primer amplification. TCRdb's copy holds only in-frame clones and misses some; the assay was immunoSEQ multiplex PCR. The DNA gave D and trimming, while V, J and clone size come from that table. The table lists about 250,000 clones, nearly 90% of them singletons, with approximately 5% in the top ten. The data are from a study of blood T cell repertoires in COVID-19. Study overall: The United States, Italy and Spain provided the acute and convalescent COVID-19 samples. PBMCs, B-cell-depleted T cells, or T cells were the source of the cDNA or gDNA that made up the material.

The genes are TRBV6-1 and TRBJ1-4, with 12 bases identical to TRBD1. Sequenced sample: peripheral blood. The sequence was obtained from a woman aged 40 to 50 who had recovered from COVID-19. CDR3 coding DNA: TGTGCCAGCAGTGAAGTGGGACAGGGGGCAGGCGAAAAACTGTTTTTT. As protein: CASSEVGQGAGEKLFF.